This TCR beta chain originates from a study of human T cells and chemical hapten exposure. Turning to the study itself: Slight differences in pooled library volume were the main source of varying TCR yields across samples.

In this sample, this clonotype turned up a few times. What it binds is unknown. In the library, unique molecular identifiers were attached to individual cDNA molecules. Per the authors' pipeline: Per sample, the median was roughly 96,000 TCRs, with values from roughly 25,000 to 750,000. One entry per CDR3 protein results from TCRdb running MiXCR on the 5' RACE reads. For this entry, the V and J calls and clone size follow TCRdb and not the study's own pipeline. The sample yields roughly 120,000 distinct CDR3 sequences, approximately 20% seen once. Total RNA was isolated from unfractionated whole blood. Germline CDR1 is SQVTM and CDR2 is ANQGSEA. The ends were cut back, 6 bases at V and 4 bases at J, with 12 bases in the middle. This CDR3 region has 12 residues. Findings and limits, study-wide: Sensitizing with DPC caused no change in TCRs above 1 in 1000 frequency.

This chain links TRBV29-1 with TRBJ1-1; perhaps TRBD1 as D (6 bases). The receptor was isolated from a human donor in good health. CDR3 DNA sequence: TGCAGCGTCGATGGACAGACCACTGAAGCTTTCTTT. It yields the protein CSVDGQTTEAFF.